This TCR beta chain was captured by sequencing in a study of PD-1 and CTLA-4 blockade in melanoma. TCRdb's table, derived via immunoSEQ multiplex PCR, lists solely in-frame clones and lacks some. The table lists some 33,000 clones, about 87% of them singletons. The CDR3 consists of 12 residues. Trimming left V 6 bases short and J 3 bases short, with 6 bases between. The source material was CD8+ T cells from peripheral blood, sampled from a patient given anti-PD-1 treatment. The rearrangement links TRBV12-3 or TRBV12-4 to TRBJ2-1; possible D gene TRBD2, 6 bases. The sequence was obtained from a human donor with melanoma. The CDR3 DNA reads as TGTGCCAGCAGAGCGGGCTACAATGAGCAGTTCTTC. Amino acid sequence: CASRAGYNEQFF.